The 6 T cell receptor beta chains in this list originate from one sample, sequenced in a study of CD8+ T cells in alopecia areata. Extracted from the samples, RNA was reverse transcribed into cDNA to serve as the sequencing template. TCRdb's copy holds only in-frame clones and misses some; the assay was immunoSEQ multiplex PCR. The data contain over 150,000 clones, 50% to 70% of them singletons. The starting material was CD4+ T cells sorted from blood, obtained at week 0. These TCRs come from a human donor with alopecia areata.

There are a few counts of this clone. The V gene is TRBV29-1, the J gene TRBJ2-7; D perhaps matches TRBD1 (6 bases). Trimming removed 4 bases at V and 3 bases at J, with 13 bases between. CDR1 SQVTM and CDR2 ANQGSEA come from the germline V gene. CDR3 length equals 13 residues. CDR3 coding DNA: TGCAGCGTTGGTACAGGGCTGAACTACGAGCAGTACTTC. Protein: CSVGTGLNYEQYF.

The genes are TRBV29-1 and TRBJ1-2, with a weak D call TRBD1 (5 bases). The CDR3 has 14 residues. Trimming pared 5 bases from V and 6 bases from J, leaving 19 bases between. Germline CDR1 reads SQVTM; CDR2 reads ANQGSEA. The CDR3 spells CSVIPGLHKDGYTF. CDR3 nucleotides: TGCAGCGTTATACCGGGACTACACAAGGATGGCTACACCTTC.

This chain joins TRBV27 and TRBJ2-2; D ambiguous. The germline V and J ends were trimmed by 2 bases and 6 bases, with 7 bases remaining between them. Germline lookup yields CDR1 MNHEY and CDR2 SMNVEV (reference sequence). This CDR3 has 13 amino acids. The CDR3 DNA reads as TGTGCCAGCAGTTTAGCGACGGCCGGGGAGCTGTTTTTT. The encoded protein is CASSLATAGELFF.

The chain couples TRBV28 to TRBJ2-7; D is uncertain. CDR3 length: 15 residues. V was pared by 2 bases and J by 0 bases, with 11 bases between. From germline, CDR1 is MDHEN and CDR2 SYDVKM. DNA of the CDR3: TGTGCCAGCAGTTTAGACATTCCGGGCTCCTACGAGCAGTACTTC. Its translation: CASSLDIPGSYEQYF.

The V and J genes are TRBV30 and TRBJ1-1; D not resolved. This CDR3 is 10 amino acids long. Deletions cut 8 bases from V and 6 bases from J, with 10 bases between. Looked up from germline, CDR1 is GTSNPN and CDR2 is SVGIG (reference sequence). The CDR3, as DNA: TGTGCCAGCCGTAACCCTGAAGCTTTCTTT. This codes for CASRNPEAFF.

The gene calls are TRBV12-5 and TRBJ2-3; 7 positions agree with TRBD1. Germline CDR1 is LGHNT and CDR2 is FRNRAP. The CDR3 is made up of 15 amino acids. V was pared by 6 bases and J by 6 bases, with 12 bases of the junction left unmatched. CDR3 nucleotides: TGTGCTAGTGGGGCGAATAACAGGGGCATGGATACGCAGTATTTT. Amino acid sequence: CASGANNRGMDTQYF.